This T cell receptor beta chain appears in the sequencing data of a study of Graves' ophthalmopathy and Graves' hyperthyroidism. Study-level background: Ahead of any treatment, peripheral blood was obtained at the initial diagnosis. The study, taken as a whole, reports: The model predicted progression of ophthalmopathy with a sensitivity of about 68%, and its specificity was 72.22%. An approximately 80% specificity and about 88% sensitivity were achieved by a 13-signature model that separated ophthalmopathy from stable hyperthyroidism.

V lost 2 bases to trimming and J lost 1 base, with 13 bases between them. The CDR3 extends over 15 amino acids. In germline, CDR1 is SGHRS, CDR2 YFSETQ. Clinical symptoms, serum thyroxine, TRAb, thyroid ultrasound and orbital computed tomography determined diagnosis. The study amplified TCR beta CDR3 regions using RNA transcripts. Scientists carried out first-round RT-PCR using HTBI primers and then a second-round multiplex PCR. TCRdb re-analysed the multiplex PCR reads in MiXCR, keeping a single row per CDR3 protein. Here the sample spans about 400,000 distinct CDR3 sequences, about a sixth being singletons. This clonotype came up many times. The antigen is undetermined.

The chain employs TRBV5-1 and TRBJ2-7, with a tentative D call TRBD1 (6 bases). Material: peripheral blood. This clonotype was obtained from a young woman with Graves' ophthalmopathy. In nucleotides, the CDR3 is TGCGCCAGCAGCTTAGACCCTACAGGGTCCTACGAGCAGTACTTC. Protein product: CASSLDPTGSYEQYF.